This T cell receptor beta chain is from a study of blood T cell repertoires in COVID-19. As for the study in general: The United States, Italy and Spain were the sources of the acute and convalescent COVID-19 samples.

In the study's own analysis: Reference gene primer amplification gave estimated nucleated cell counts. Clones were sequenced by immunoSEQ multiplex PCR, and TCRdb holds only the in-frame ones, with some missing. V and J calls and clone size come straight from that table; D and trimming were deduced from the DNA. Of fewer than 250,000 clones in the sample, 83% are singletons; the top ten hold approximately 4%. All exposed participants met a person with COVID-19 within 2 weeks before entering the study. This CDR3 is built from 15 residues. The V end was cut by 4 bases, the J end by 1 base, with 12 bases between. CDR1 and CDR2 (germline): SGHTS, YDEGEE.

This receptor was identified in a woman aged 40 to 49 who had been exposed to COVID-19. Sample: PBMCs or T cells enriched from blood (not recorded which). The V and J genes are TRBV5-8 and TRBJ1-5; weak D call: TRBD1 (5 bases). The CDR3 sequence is CASSERRGSNQPQHF. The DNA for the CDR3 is TGTGCCAGCAGCGAGAGGAGGGGCAGCAATCAGCCCCAGCATTTT.